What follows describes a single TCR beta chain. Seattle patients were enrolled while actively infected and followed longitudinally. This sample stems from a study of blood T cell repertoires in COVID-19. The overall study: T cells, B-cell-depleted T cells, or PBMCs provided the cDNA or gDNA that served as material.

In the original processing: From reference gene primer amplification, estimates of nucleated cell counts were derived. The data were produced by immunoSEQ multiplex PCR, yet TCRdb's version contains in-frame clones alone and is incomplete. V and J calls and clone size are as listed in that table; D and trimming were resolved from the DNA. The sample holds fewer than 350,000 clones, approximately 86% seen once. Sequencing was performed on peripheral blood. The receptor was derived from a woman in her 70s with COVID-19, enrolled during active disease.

The CDR3 sequence: CATADRYTGELFF. DNA for the CDR3: TGTGCCACCGCGGACAGGTACACCGGGGAGCTGTTTTTT. V and J are TRBV24-1 and TRBJ2-2; 7 bases map to TRBD1. The germline V gene has CDR1 KGHDR and CDR2 SFDVKD. The CDR3 loop spans 13 amino acids. The V gene end was trimmed by 9 bases and the J gene end by 3 bases; junction bases not matched to a gene: 3.